This passage covers 16 T cell receptor beta chains from one sample sequenced in a study of vaccination and CD4 T cells after COVID-19. Their specific antigens are unknown. Regarding treatment: roughly 11-day PBMC culture with coronavirus spike peptide pools or control peptides (ViraFEST assay). The Oncomine TCR Beta short-read assay generated sequence data from the DNA of cultured CD4+ T cells. TCRdb redid the calling of the PCR reads with MiXCR, one entry per CDR3 protein. The repertoire holds some 10,000 distinct CDR3 sequences, with under 80% as singletons. The sample was CD4+ T cells from blood, cultured in vitro. The receptors originated from a human donor who had recovered from COVID-19.

This sequence joins TRBV12-3 or TRBV12-4 and TRBJ1-4; the D is unclear. The CDR3 is 16 residues long. The ends were cut back, 4 bases at V and 3 bases at J, with 15 bases in the middle. CDR3 in DNA: TGTGCCAGCAGTTCCCCCTCCACGAGGGCTAATGAAAAACTGTTTTTT. Residues: CASSSPSTRANEKLFF.

This clonotype showed up just a few times. The chain employs TRBV21-1 and TRBJ2-7; the table's D gene call, TRBD1, was not cross checked with the DNA. TRBV21-1 is designated a pseudogene. The CDR3 extends over 15 amino acids. For the CDR3, the DNA is TGTGCCAGCAGCAAAAAGGGGCAGGGGGAGTACGAGCAGTACTTC. Translating gives CASSKKGQGEYEQYF.

This clonotype has only a few counts. The J gene is TRBJ1-1, the V gene TRBV7-2; no definite D call. CDR3 size: 14 residues. CDR1 SGHTA and CDR2 FQGNSA come from the germline V gene. Trimming left V 5 bases short and J 6 bases short, with 16 bases between. The DNA for the CDR3 is TGTGCCAGCAGCCCGGCCGCCCGACAACCTGAAGCTTTCTTT. Translating gives CASSPAARQPEAFF.

The chain is built from TRBV6-2 or TRBV6-3 and TRBJ2-5; D is undetermined. The CDR3 loop spans 11 amino acids. Trimming took 6 bases from V and 4 from J, leaving 6 bases between them. In germline, CDR1 is MNHEY, CDR2 SVGEGT. The CDR3 region is CASSRRETQYF. Here the CDR3 DNA reads TGTGCCAGCAGCCGCCGAGAGACCCAGTACTTC.

V is TRBV7-6 and J is TRBJ1-5; 8 bases are shared with TRBD1. The CDR3 is 17 residues long. The V gene's germline CDR1 is SGHVS and CDR2 FNYEAQ. V was clipped by 2 bases and J by 4 bases; unmatched bases: 10. The DNA of the CDR3 is TGTGCCAGCAGCTTACAACCGTCGAACAGGGGGAATCAGCCCCAGCATTTT. It is translated as CASSLQPSNRGNQPQHF.

This chain joins TRBV20-1 and TRBJ2-7; TRBD1 might be the D (5 bases). V was clipped by 0 bases and J by 1 base, with 13 bases between them. The CDR3 extends over 15 amino acids. CDR1 and CDR2 from the germline V gene are DFQATT and SNEGSKA (reference sequence). CDR3 sequence: CSARDRQGESYEQYF. The CDR3 DNA reads TGCAGTGCTAGAGATCGGCAGGGCGAGTCCTACGAGCAGTACTTC.

CDR3 sequence: CATSVGASNQPQHF. CDR3 DNA sequence: TGTGCCACCAGTGTCGGGGCGAGCAATCAGCCCCAGCATTTT. The chain is built from TRBV24-1 and TRBJ1-5, with a tentative D call TRBD1 (5 bases). CDR1 and CDR2 (germline): KGHDR, SFDVKD. The CDR3 has 14 residues. V gave up 5 bases and J gave up 1 base, with 8 bases separating them.

The genes are TRBV7-2 and TRBJ2-7, with 10 nucleotides matching TRBD2. Germline V gives CDR1 SGHTA, CDR2 FQGNSA. The trim removed 0 bases at V and 2 bases at J, leaving 7 bases unmatched. This CDR3 has 17 residues. The CDR3 sequence is CASSLAGLAGDPYEQYF. DNA of the CDR3: TGTGCCAGCAGCTTAGCGGGCCTAGCGGGAGATCCCTACGAGCAGTACTTC.

The chain recombines TRBV28 with TRBJ1-2; 8 bases are a match to TRBD1. There are 14 residues in the CDR3. Trimming at V came to 5 bases and at J to 8 bases, leaving 10 bases not matched to a gene. The germline gives CDR1 MDHEN, CDR2 SYDVKM. The CDR3 sequence is CASSADRGLDGYTF. In nucleotides, the CDR3 is TGTGCCAGCAGTGCAGACAGGGGTTTAGACGGCTACACCTTC.

This chain uses TRBV20-1 with TRBJ1-2; TRBD1 is a possible D gene (5 bases). Trimming removed 2 bases from V and 6 bases from J, with 16 bases in between. From germline, CDR1 is DFQATT and CDR2 SNEGSKA (reference sequence). CDR3 length: 14 residues. The CDR3, as DNA: TGCAGTGCTAGACCCCGCGTTGGGGGAGATGGCTACACCTTC. Protein: CSARPRVGGDGYTF.

This sequence joins TRBV7-9 and TRBJ2-7; 7 bases align to TRBD2. The V gene end was trimmed by 1 base and the J gene end by 3 bases; junction bases not matched to a gene: 6. This CDR3 comprises 15 residues. Germline V CDR1 and CDR2: SEHNR, FQNEAQ (reference sequence). CDR3 protein: CASSLGGGTNYEQYF. Written as DNA, the CDR3 is TGTGCCAGCAGCTTAGGCGGGGGAACTAACTACGAGCAGTACTTC.

This clonotype was counted between two and nine times. The V call is TRBV15, the J call TRBJ2-5; a possible D gene is TRBD2 (5 bases). The CDR3 is 14 amino acids. V was shortened by 5 bases and J by 5 bases, with 15 bases between the two germline ends. Germline CDR1 reads LNHNV; CDR2 reads YYDKDF (reference sequence). CDR3: CATSASTDWETQYF. In DNA, the CDR3 is TGTGCCACCAGCGCTAGTACGGACTGGGAGACCCAGTACTTC.

The chain recombines TRBV6-1 with TRBJ1-2; 7 nucleotides match TRBD1. V shed 6 bases, J shed 8 bases, and the junction held 9 bases outside the gene matches. This CDR3 is built from 13 residues. Per the germline V gene, CDR1 is MNHNS and CDR2 is SASEGT. The CDR3 protein is CASRVRGVGGYTF. DNA for the CDR3: TGTGCCAGCAGGGTCAGGGGGGTGGGGGGCTACACCTTC.

This clonotype appeared a few times. The chain has TRBV28 and TRBJ1-5; tentative D call: TRBD1 (5 bases). The CDR3 consists of 18 residues. Trimming took off 5 bases at V and 1 base at J, with 21 bases between the two ends. Germline CDR1 MDHEN, CDR2 SYDVKM. The CDR3, as DNA: TGTGCCAGCAGTCCAAGCCGGGGCCTGGGTTCAAGCAATCAGCCCCAGCATTTT. It yields the protein CASSPSRGLGSSNQPQHF.

Points on this clonotype: One end of the junction is discordant with germline, which a read error may explain. The gene calls are TRBV7-2 and TRBJ2-4, with 9 bases aligning to TRBD1. Per the germline V gene, CDR1 is SGHTA and CDR2 is FQGNSA. The CDR3 consists of 14 residues. The DNA for the CDR3 is TGTGCCAACAGCACGGGACAGGGCTCGTACATTCAGTACTTC. Its translation: CANSTGQGSYIQYF.

The chain links TRBV7-9 to TRBJ2-3; 8 bases align to TRBD2. With V trimmed by 0 bases and J by 6 bases, 8 bases remained unmatched. The CDR3 spans 16 residues. Per germline, CDR1 SEHNR and CDR2 FQNEAQ (reference sequence). The CDR3 DNA is TGTGCCAGCAGCTTAGCATACGGGGGGGCCTCGGATACGCAGTATTTT. Amino acid sequence: CASSLAYGGASDTQYF.